A single sample is the source of the 7 T cell receptor beta chains below, sequenced in a study of blood T cell repertoires in COVID-19. Generated by immunoSEQ multiplex PCR, the TCRdb table keeps only in-frame clones and is missing some. The sample lists more than 300,000 clones, more than 75% seen once, with about 3.5% in the top ten. The sequenced sample consisted of peripheral blood. The source of these receptors is a woman under 30 who had recovered from COVID-19.

The chain uses TRBV3-1 (or the pseudogene TRBV3-2) and TRBJ2-1, with 10 nucleotides matching TRBD2. Germline V gives CDR1 LGHDT, CDR2 YNNKEL (reference sequence). The junction had 5 bases not matched to a gene; V was cut back by 6 bases and J by 3 bases. The CDR3 spans 15 residues. In DNA, the CDR3 is TGTGCCAGCAGTCCCAGGACTAGCGGCTACAATGAGCAGTTCTTC. Protein product: CASSPRTSGYNEQFF.

The V gene is TRBV4-3, the J gene TRBJ1-2; D is uncertain. V lost 0 bases and J 0 bases, leaving 5 bases between the germline ends. Germline loops: CDR1 LGHNA, CDR2 YSLEER. The CDR3 contains 14 residues. Here the CDR3 reads CASSQDPTNYGYTF. In DNA, the CDR3 is TGCGCCAGCAGCCAAGATCCAACTAACTATGGCTACACCTTC.

The V and J genes are TRBV5-1 and TRBJ2-1, with TRBD2 matching 8 bases. The CDR3 length is 16 residues. V lost 0 bases to trimming and J lost 1 base; unmatched junction nucleotides: 3. Germline V gives CDR1 SGHRS, CDR2 YFSETQ. The DNA of the CDR3 is TGCGCCAGCAGCTTGGAGCGGGGGCTTTCCTACAATGAGCAGTTCTTC. Its protein product is CASSLERGLSYNEQFF.

The chain joins TRBV6-6 to TRBJ2-4; D not resolved. Germline-derived CDR1 and CDR2 are MNHNY and SVGAGI (reference sequence). The V end was cut by 6 bases, the J end by 8 bases, with 17 bases between. The CDR3 length is 14 residues. CDR3 in DNA: TGTGCCAGCAGCAACGGTGGTTTTTCGGACATTCAGTACTTC. This gives the protein CASSNGGFSDIQYF.

This rearrangement joins TRBV5-1 to TRBJ1-2; 8 nucleotides align to TRBD1. The V gene's germline CDR1 is SGHRS and CDR2 YFSETQ. The CDR3 totals 17 residues. The trim removed 4 bases at V and 5 bases at J, leaving 16 bases unmatched. The CDR3 loop reads CASSVTGQAFKGYGYTF. The CDR3, as DNA: TGCGCCAGCAGCGTTACGGGACAGGCCTTTAAAGGGTATGGCTACACCTTC.

The CDR3 DNA reads as TGTGCCAGCAGCCAAGATGCTGGACTAGTCGGCACAGATACGCAGTATTTT. Protein sequence: CASSQDAGLVGTDTQYF. The rearrangement links TRBV3-1 (or the pseudogene TRBV3-2) to TRBJ2-3, with 7 bases matching TRBD2. Looked up from germline, CDR1 is LGHDT and CDR2 is YNNKEL (reference sequence). The V segment lost 0 bases and the J segment 1 base; nucleotides outside the gene matches: 7. There are 17 residues in the CDR3.

V gene TRBV6-6 combines with J gene TRBJ2-1; 10 bases match TRBD2. V lost 7 bases, J lost 3 bases, and 9 bases stayed unmatched. Germline V gives CDR1 MNHNY, CDR2 SVGAGI (reference sequence). This CDR3 contains 16 residues. The CDR3 is CASNEREGLGYNEQFF. The CDR3 bases are TGTGCCAGCAACGAGCGGGAGGGCCTCGGCTACAATGAGCAGTTCTTC.